The source of this T cell receptor (beta chain) is a study of metastatic and nonmetastatic thyroid tumors. Study as a whole: Malignant and benign thyroid patients had repertoires compared in peripheral blood and tumor or nodule tissue. Overall study results and limits: Malignant thyroid tumors reportedly had TCR beta diversity that was significantly higher than in benign nodules, in blood and tumor.

Losses at the gene ends were 7 bases for V and 10 bases for J; bases not matched to a gene: 5. In germline, CDR1 is SQVTM, CDR2 ANQGSEA. The CDR3 is 11 residues long. Nobody among the patients had been given any treatment before thyroid surgery. TCRdb reprocessed the PCR reads using MiXCR. The table lists around 34,000 clones, about 29% of them singletons. This clone was recorded at least ten times. The antigen is not known. This receptor was identified in a female donor with papillary thyroid cancer or a benign thyroid nodule (not recorded which). Some clones in this sample may be carry-over from other donors' samples. The sequenced sample was blood. The gene calls are TRBV29-1 and TRBJ1-2; 11 bases are a match to TRBD1. In nucleotides, the CDR3 is TGCAGCGAAAGGACAGGGGGCCTCTACACCTTC. Protein: CSERTGGLYTF.